This T cell receptor (beta chain) comes out of a study of T and B cells in COVID-19 patients. Study summary: Of approximately 21 active-infection patients, 11 to 12 were critically ill with mechanical ventilation or extracorporeal membrane oxygenation. Findings and caveats of the study: Clonality of TRB repertoires was high in active COVID-19; recovery brought above-healthy diversity and richness.

The CDR3 is 11 residues long. Germline CDR1 and CDR2: MNHNY and SVGAGI (reference sequence). With 8 bases removed from V and 7 bases from J, the gap between germline ends came to 11 bases. TRB rearrangements were amplified by multiplex PCR with BIOMED2 TRB-A/B primers. Using its own MiXCR run on the multiplex PCR reads, TCRdb lists one record per CDR3 protein. The sample contains about 17,000 distinct CDR3 sequences, over 25% of which appear only once. Blood genomic DNA input for TRB amplification was roughly 250-500 ng. Many counts were recorded for this clonotype. What it recognizes is unknown. The chain couples TRBV6-6 to TRBJ1-1; D is uncertain. The sample was blood. This sequence was found in a human donor who had recovered from COVID-19. The CDR3 DNA reads TGTGCCAGCTTGCAGTCGGTTGAAGCTTTCTTT. Protein product: CASLQSVEAFF.